One and the same sample provided the 25 T cell receptor beta chains below, sequenced in a study of blood T cell repertoires in COVID-19. Sequencing used immunoSEQ multiplex PCR; TCRdb keeps in-frame clones, though not all of them. There are 200,000 to 250,000 clones in the sample; more than 75% occur only once, and roughly 2.8% lies in the top ten. Input material: peripheral blood. These receptors were obtained from a man in his forties or fifties who had recovered from COVID-19.

J is TRBJ2-1 and V is TRBV10-3, with a weak D call TRBD1 (6 bases). Trimming took off 1 base at V and 7 bases at J, with 8 bases between the two ends. CDR1 and CDR2 (germline): ENHRY, SYGVKD. The CDR3 extends over 13 amino acids. CDR3 in amino acids: CAISEWGQNEQFF. CDR3 DNA: TGTGCCATCAGTGAGTGGGGGCAAAATGAGCAGTTCTTC.

The chain has TRBV27 and TRBJ1-2; no reliable D call. Per germline, CDR1 MNHEY and CDR2 SMNVEV (reference sequence). The CDR3 runs to 12 residues. V was cut by 4 bases and J by 6 bases, with 9 bases left in between. CDR3 nucleotide sequence: TGTGCCAGCAGTTCGAGGTGGCATGGCTACACCTTC. This translates into CASSSRWHGYTF.

The chain uses TRBV28 and TRBJ1-4; 9 nucleotides match TRBD1. The length of the CDR3 is 15 residues. Per the germline V gene, CDR1 is MDHEN and CDR2 is SYDVKM. The V segment lost 3 bases and the J segment 8 bases; nucleotides outside the gene matches: 7. The CDR3 here is CASSFSGTGKEKLFF. The DNA for the CDR3 is TGTGCCAGCAGTTTTTCAGGGACAGGGAAAGAAAAACTGTTTTTT.

The chain combines TRBV20-1 with TRBJ2-1; D uncertain. CDR1 is DFQATT, CDR2 SNEGSKA, per germline (reference sequence). There are 11 residues in the CDR3. Trimming left V 5 bases short and J 6 bases short, with 8 bases between. CDR3: CSARARNEQFF. DNA of the CDR3: TGCAGTGCTCGTGCCCGCAATGAGCAGTTCTTC.

A few counts support this clone. The rearrangement joins TRBV5-4 to TRBJ2-7, with TRBD2 matching 14 bases. This CDR3 has 16 residues. Germline assignment: CDR1 SGHNT and CDR2 YYREEE (reference sequence). Trimming took 4 bases from V and 6 from J; bases not matched to a gene: 9. For the CDR3, the DNA is TGTGCCAGCAGCCCGGGACTAGCGGGAGAACAAGGCGAGCAGTACTTC. Translating it yields CASSPGLAGEQGEQYF.

This sequence joins TRBV18 and TRBJ1-1, with a tentative D call TRBD1 (5 bases). Germline lookup yields CDR1 KGHSH and CDR2 LQKENI. V gave up 3 bases and J gave up 0 bases, with 17 bases separating them. This CDR3 is 17 amino acids long. The DNA for the CDR3 is TGTGCCAGCTCACCTCCTGGGGGGGGAACCATGAACACTGAAGCTTTCTTT. Its protein is CASSPPGGGTMNTEAFF.

V gene TRBV14 combines with J gene TRBJ1-1; possibly TRBD1 for D (5 bases). Trimming stripped 3 bases from V and 5 bases from J, with 10 bases between. The CDR3 runs 13 residues. CDR1 is SGHDN and CDR2 is FVKESK in the germline V gene. The CDR3 loop is CASSHGGWTEAFF. The DNA of the CDR3 is TGTGCCAGCAGCCACGGGGGGTGGACTGAAGCTTTCTTT.

This clone was detected only once. V is TRBV28 and J is TRBJ2-1; perhaps TRBD2 as D (7 bases). Trimming pared 11 bases from V and 10 bases from J, leaving 39 bases between. The V gene's germline CDR1 is MDHEN and CDR2 SYDVKM. CDR3 length equals 19 residues. The CDR3 DNA is TGTGCCCGCTGTTTGGCGGGGCCCGCGACTAGGGGGAGGGCCGGGGAGCAGTTCTTC. Its protein product is CARCLAGPATRGRAGEQFF.

The chain recombines TRBV10-3 with TRBJ2-2, with 14 nucleotides matching TRBD2. Germline CDR1 and CDR2: ENHRY and SYGVKD. With 1 base clipped from V and 4 bases from J, the junction kept 2 bases outside the gene matches. CDR3 length: 17 amino acids. CDR3 residues: CAISELGLAGVTGELFF. CDR3 nucleotide sequence: TGTGCCATCAGTGAGTTGGGACTAGCGGGAGTCACCGGGGAGCTGTTTTTT.

This clone was counted once. V gene TRBV6-5 combines with J gene TRBJ2-7; 7 bases align to TRBD2. Germline-derived CDR1 and CDR2 are MNHEY and SVGAGI. Trimming cost V 5 bases and J 3 bases; bases outside gene matches: 4. The length of the CDR3 is 13 residues. The CDR3 reads CASSPSGYYEQYF. CDR3 coding DNA: TGTGCCAGCAGTCCTAGCGGCTACTACGAGCAGTACTTC.

The V call is TRBV27, the J call TRBJ2-1; TRBD2 might be the D (6 bases). V was pared by 2 bases and J by 2 bases, with 7 bases between. CDR1 and CDR2 (germline): MNHEY, SMNVEV (reference sequence). This CDR3 has 14 residues. CDR3 nucleotide sequence: TGTGCCAGCAGTTTAACGGGAGCCTACAATGAGCAGTTCTTC. Its protein product is CASSLTGAYNEQFF.

The rearrangement joins TRBV7-9 to TRBJ2-7; 12 bases are shared with TRBD2. The V segment lost 5 bases and the J segment 0 bases; nucleotides outside the gene matches: 8. The CDR3 loop spans 17 amino acids. Germline V gives CDR1 SEHNR, CDR2 FQNEAQ (reference sequence). CDR3 amino acids: CASSPPGLAGHSYEQYF. For the CDR3, the DNA is TGTGCCAGCAGCCCTCCGGGACTAGCGGGCCACTCCTACGAGCAGTACTTC.

The V and J genes are TRBV28 and TRBJ2-1; D remains unclear. CDR1 and CDR2 (germline): MDHEN, SYDVKM. This CDR3 is built from 15 residues. V shed 5 bases and J shed 6 bases, with 17 bases lying between them. The CDR3 region is CASSQHSNRGNEQFF. CDR3 DNA sequence: TGTGCCAGCAGTCAGCACTCAAATAGAGGCAATGAGCAGTTCTTC.

This clone was counted a single time. V usage is TRBV4-1 and J usage is TRBJ2-2; 9 bases line up with TRBD2. Losses at the gene ends were 0 bases for V and 5 bases for J; bases not matched to a gene: 4. The CDR3 consists of 16 residues. The germline gives CDR1 MGHRA, CDR2 YSYEKL. The CDR3 nucleotides read TGCGCCAGCAGCCAAGAAGCGGGAGGAATAACCGGGGAGCTGTTTTTT. Its translation is CASSQEAGGITGELFF.

The rearrangement links TRBV18 to TRBJ1-2; D call uncertain. Germline loops: CDR1 KGHSH, CDR2 LQKENI. There are 14 residues in the CDR3. V lost 3 bases to trimming and J lost 4 bases, with 12 bases between them. For the CDR3, the DNA is TGTGCCAGCTCACCGGAGGGAAGGGCCTATGGCTACACCTTC. It codes for CASSPEGRAYGYTF.

A single count supports this clone. The rearrangement links TRBV19 to TRBJ1-6; tentative D call: TRBD1 (5 bases). In germline, CDR1 is LNHDA, CDR2 SQIVND (reference sequence). V dropped 7 bases and J dropped 9 bases, with 16 bases sitting between them. The CDR3 covers 14 residues. The CDR3 region has the DNA TGTGCCAGTAAAAAAGCCGGGGGTGGTTCACCCCTCCACTTT. As protein: CASKKAGGGSPLHF.

The chain couples TRBV10-3 to TRBJ2-7; 9 positions agree with TRBD1. Germline CDR1 ENHRY, CDR2 SYGVKD. CDR3 length: 13 residues. V trimming: 7 bases; J trimming: 2 bases; junction bases outside the gene matches: 3. CDR3 region: CAIKDRGAYEQYF. The CDR3 nucleotides read TGTGCCATCAAAGACAGGGGGGCCTACGAGCAGTACTTC.

The chain combines TRBV29-1 with TRBJ1-2; D gene ambiguous. V lost 3 bases, J lost 4 bases, and 15 bases lay in between. Germline V gene data show CDR1 as SQVTM and CDR2 as ANQGSEA. The CDR3 runs to 14 residues. The CDR3 nucleotides are TGCAGCGTTGACGGGTCCGGGAGGGCCTATGGCTACACCTTC. Its protein is CSVDGSGRAYGYTF.

The V gene is TRBV7-9, the J gene TRBJ1-2; D is unresolved. The length of the CDR3 is 13 residues. Germline CDR1 is SEHNR and CDR2 is FQNEAQ (reference sequence). The V and J ends lost 1 base and 5 bases respectively, with 8 bases between them. The CDR3 is CASSLEVQYGYTF. CDR3 DNA: TGTGCCAGCAGCTTAGAGGTACAGTATGGCTACACCTTC. The full variable domain, in which reference TRBV7-9 and TRBJ1-2 provide the parts outside the CDR3, is DTGVSQNPRHKITKRGQNVTFRCDPISEHNRLYWYRQTLGQGPEFLTYFQNEAQLEKSRLLSDRFSAERPKGSFSTLEIQRTEQGDSAMYLCASSLEVQYGYTFGSGTRLTVV.

As regards this clone: Additional DNA sequences in this sample encode the identical CDR3. The chain couples TRBV18 to TRBJ1-5; TRBD1 agrees at 8 bases. Germline assignment: CDR1 KGHSH and CDR2 LQKENI. The CDR3 length is 14 residues. Unmatched junction bases numbered 4, after V lost 3 bases and J lost 6 bases. The CDR3 DNA sequence: TGTGCCAGCTCACCGCAGGGGGCAGGTCAGCCCCAGCATTTT. It yields the protein CASSPQGAGQPQHF.

V usage is TRBV9 and J usage is TRBJ2-1; no clear D. V shed 4 bases and J shed 2 bases, with 13 bases lying between them. CDR1 SGDLS and CDR2 YYNGEE come from the germline V gene. CDR3 size: 15 residues. The CDR3 nucleotides read TGTGCCAGCAGCTTTAGAGCGATCCCCTACAATGAGCAGTTCTTC. It specifies CASSFRAIPYNEQFF. Drawing the rest from reference TRBV9 and TRBJ2-1, the complete variable domain is DSGVTQTPKHLITATGQRVTLRCSPRSGDLSVYWYQQSLDQGLQFLIQYYNGEERAKGNILERFSAQQFPDLHSELNLSSLELGDSALYFCASSFRAIPYNEQFFGPGTRLTVL.

V is TRBV9 and J is TRBJ2-7, with 11 bases fitting TRBD2. V dropped 4 bases and J dropped 0; count of bases not matched to a gene: 3. The CDR3 has 15 residues. Germline V CDR1 and CDR2: SGDLS, YYNGEE. The CDR3 DNA is TGTGCCAGCAGCCAAGGGACTAGCGGCTCCTACGAGCAGTACTTC. The encoded protein is CASSQGTSGSYEQYF.

V usage is TRBV5-1 and J usage is TRBJ2-7; 8 positions agree with TRBD2. The germline V gene encodes CDR1 SGHRS and CDR2 YFSETQ. Trimming at V came to 1 base and at J to 7 bases, leaving 7 bases not matched to a gene. The CDR3 loop spans 14 amino acids. The CDR3 nucleotides are TGCGCCAGCAGCTTGCAAGCGGGAGTACAGGAGCAGTACTTC. Its translation is CASSLQAGVQEQYF.

V gene TRBV30 combines with J gene TRBJ1-5, with D unresolved. The CDR3 has 13 residues. The germline CDR1 and CDR2 sequences are GTSNPN and SVGIG (reference sequence). V lost 0 bases and J 0 bases, leaving 3 bases between the germline ends. The CDR3 is CAWSVGSNQPQHF. CDR3 bases: TGTGCCTGGAGTGTCGGTAGCAATCAGCCCCAGCATTTT. Looking up the rest from reference TRBV30 and TRBJ1-5 gives the full variable domain: SQTIHQWPATLVQPVGSPLSLECTVEGTSNPNLYWYRQAAGRGLQLLFYSVGIGQISSEVPQNLSASRPQDRQFILSSKKLLLSDSGFYLCAWSVGSNQPQHFGDGTRLSIL.

V usage is TRBV3-1 (or the pseudogene TRBV3-2) and J usage is TRBJ1-5; TRBD1 matches 7 bases. With V trimmed by 2 bases and J by 3 bases, 4 bases remained unmatched. This CDR3 region has 15 residues. Germline lookup yields CDR1 LGHDT and CDR2 YNNKEL (reference sequence). CDR3 nucleotides: TGTGCCAGCAGCCAACGGGGACAGAACAATCAGCCCCAGCATTTT. Protein sequence: CASSQRGQNNQPQHF.